One and the same sample provided the 18 T cell receptor beta chains below, sequenced in a study of T cell responses to AZD1222 COVID-19 vaccine. Assay used: immunoSEQ multiplex PCR; TCRdb lists only in-frame clones, some missing. The sample yields under 150,000 clones, 70% to 90% seen once. Sequencing used peripheral blood, obtained on day 0 of AZD1222 vaccination. The receptors come from an adult in good health.

V usage is TRBV7-9 and J usage is TRBJ2-1, with TRBD2 identical over 8 bases. The V gene's germline CDR1 is SEHNR and CDR2 FQNEAQ (reference sequence). The CDR3 runs to 16 residues. V lost 0 bases to trimming and J lost 8 bases; unmatched junction nucleotides: 9. In nucleotides, the CDR3 is TGTGCCAGCAGCTTAGCGCGGGCGGGAGGATTCGATGAGCAGTTCTTC. Translated: CASSLARAGGFDEQFF.

The chain uses TRBV10-2 and TRBJ1-2; tentatively, D is TRBD1 (6 bases). Trimming removed 7 bases at V and 8 bases at J, with 14 bases between. Germline V gene data show CDR1 as WSHSY and CDR2 as SAAADI. CDR3 length: 12 amino acids. This CDR3 is CASTITGIGYTF. The CDR3 bases are TGCGCCAGCACTATTACAGGGATCGGCTACACCTTC.

The chain links TRBV24-1 to TRBJ1-5, with D unresolved. The CDR3 has 13 residues. V lost 5 bases and J 7 bases, leaving 11 bases between the germline ends. The germline V gene has CDR1 KGHDR and CDR2 SFDVKD. The CDR3 region is CATSGVGPQPQHF. DNA of the CDR3: TGTGCCACCAGTGGGGTGGGCCCCCAGCCCCAGCATTTT.

The chain couples TRBV28 to TRBJ1-2; 9 nucleotides line up with TRBD1. The CDR3 consists of 13 residues. The V and J ends lost 5 bases and 4 bases, in that order; junction bases with no gene match: 2. Germline V lookup: CDR1 MDHEN, CDR2 SYDVKM. The CDR3 here is CASSVTGGYGYTF. CDR3 coding DNA: TGTGCCAGCAGTGTGACAGGGGGCTATGGCTACACCTTC.

The CDR3 DNA follows: TGCAGTGCTAGTTCTCCTAGCGGGCTCAATGAGCAGTTCTTC. This gives the protein CSASSPSGLNEQFF. V usage is TRBV20-1 and J usage is TRBJ2-1; 8 bases map to TRBD2. The CDR3 is 14 amino acids. The ends lost 3 bases at V and 6 bases at J; junction bases unmatched: 7. Germline-derived CDR1 and CDR2 are DFQATT and SNEGSKA (reference sequence).

This rearrangement joins TRBV2 to TRBJ1-6; 9 bases align to TRBD1. Germline V gives CDR1 SNHLY, CDR2 FYNNEI. Trimming took 6 bases from V and 11 from J; bases not matched to a gene: 8. The CDR3 totals 14 residues. The CDR3 sequence: CASRRGQGYAPLHF. The CDR3 nucleotides read TGTGCCAGCAGGAGGGGACAGGGTTATGCACCCCTCCACTTT. The full variable domain, its missing parts supplied by reference TRBV2 and TRBJ1-6, is EPEVTQTPSHQVTQMGQEVILRCVPISNHLYFYWYRQILGQKVEFLVSFYNNEISEKSEIFDDQFSVERPDGSNFTLKIRSTKLEDSAMYFCASRRGQGYAPLHFGNGTRLTVT.

The V call is TRBV5-4, the J call TRBJ2-2; no clear D gene. CDR1 and CDR2 from the germline V gene are SGHNT and YYREEE (reference sequence). There are 17 residues in the CDR3. The germline V and J ends were trimmed by 5 bases and 4 bases, with 21 bases remaining between them. CDR3 sequence (DNA): TGTGCCAGCAGTCAAACCCCCCTTAAGCTTTCCACCGGGGAGCTGTTTTTT. Protein product: CASSQTPLKLSTGELFF.

This chain connects TRBV7-9 to TRBJ1-1; D not resolved. The germline CDR1 and CDR2 sequences are SEHNR and FQNEAQ (reference sequence). Between the trimmed V and J ends, which lost 1 base and 4 bases, there was a span of 10 bases. The CDR3 is 14 amino acids. CDR3 amino acids: CASSLVAGLTEAFF. The CDR3 DNA reads as TGTGCCAGCAGCTTAGTCGCTGGGCTCACTGAAGCTTTCTTT.

The chain couples TRBV19 to TRBJ2-7; TRBD1 might be the D (6 bases). Trimming removed 3 bases at V and 1 base at J, with 10 bases between. The CDR3 consists of 14 residues. Per the germline V gene, CDR1 is LNHDA and CDR2 is SQIVND (reference sequence). The CDR3, as DNA: TGTGCCAGTAGTATCTACAGGGATTCCTACGAGCAGTACTTC. It yields the protein CASSIYRDSYEQYF.

This clone has more than one count but fewer than ten. The rearrangement joins TRBV2 to TRBJ1-5; a possible D gene is TRBD1 (5 bases). CDR3 length: 14 amino acids. Germline-derived CDR1 and CDR2 are SNHLY and FYNNEI. Between the trimmed V and J ends, which lost 6 bases and 8 bases, there was a span of 17 bases. The CDR3 DNA sequence: TGTGCCAGCAGACCCCAGGGTGTGGGGGAGCCCCAGCATTTT. Protein product: CASRPQGVGEPQHF.

The chain combines TRBV11-2 with TRBJ2-7; D might be TRBD2 (7 bases). V lost 7 bases, J lost 6 bases, and 22 bases lay in between. Per the germline V gene, CDR1 is SGHAT and CDR2 is FQNNGV. The CDR3 has 15 residues. The CDR3 nucleotides are TGTGCCAGCACCCAAACCCCGGGGGGCCTCCGCGAGCAGTACTTC. As protein: CASTQTPGGLREQYF.

V gene TRBV27 combines with J gene TRBJ2-1; 9 bases are shared with TRBD2. The CDR3 contains 15 residues. Germline V gives CDR1 MNHEY, CDR2 SMNVEV (reference sequence). The V and J ends lost 3 bases and 1 base, in that order; junction bases with no gene match: 1. The CDR3 protein is CASSFLAGSYNEQFF. In DNA form, the CDR3 reads TGTGCCAGCAGTTTCCTAGCGGGATCCTACAATGAGCAGTTCTTC.

A few counts support this clone. V gene TRBV30 combines with J gene TRBJ1-2, with D unclear. CDR1 and CDR2 (germline): GTSNPN, SVGIG (reference sequence). The V and J ends lost 4 bases and 4 bases respectively, with 13 bases between them. The CDR3 sequence is 13 residues long. The CDR3 is CAWTRPNSYGYTF. CDR3 bases: TGTGCCTGGACCCGTCCAAATAGCTATGGCTACACCTTC. Looking up the rest from reference TRBV30 and TRBJ1-2 gives the full variable domain: SQTIHQWPATLVQPVGSPLSLECTVEGTSNPNLYWYRQAAGRGLQLLFYSVGIGQISSEVPQNLSASRPQDRQFILSSKKLLLSDSGFYLCAWTRPNSYGYTFGSGTRLTVV.

V is TRBV18 and J is TRBJ2-2, with D unresolved. This CDR3 comprises 13 residues. V gave up 4 bases and J gave up 4 bases, with 7 bases separating them. Germline-derived CDR1 and CDR2 are KGHSH and LQKENI. CDR3 in DNA: TGTGCCAGCTCACTTGACCTCACCGGGGAGCTGTTTTTT. Residues: CASSLDLTGELFF.

The genes are TRBV6-5 and TRBJ1-2; maybe TRBD1 (5 bases). The CDR3 is 12 amino acids. Germline lookup yields CDR1 MNHEY and CDR2 SVGAGI. The ends were cut back, 7 bases at V and 6 bases at J, with 12 bases in the middle. This CDR3 reads CASKDEGNGYTF. In DNA, the CDR3 is TGTGCCAGCAAGGACGAGGGGAATGGCTACACCTTC.

This clone was seen a few times. The genes are TRBV19 and TRBJ2-2, with a weak D call TRBD1 (6 bases). Germline V gives CDR1 LNHDA, CDR2 SQIVND (reference sequence). The germline V and J ends were trimmed by 3 bases and 6 bases, with 26 bases remaining between them. The CDR3 consists of 19 residues. The DNA of the CDR3 is TGTGCCAGTAGTATTGGTGGCGGCGGACAGTCCCGCGTCTCCGGGGAGCTGTTTTTT. It is translated as CASSIGGGGQSRVSGELFF.

CDR3 sequence reads: CASSLESASRGNQPQHF. CDR3 nucleotides: TGTGCCAGCAGCTTAGAGTCGGCGTCAAGGGGCAATCAGCCCCAGCATTTT. This chain connects TRBV7-6 to TRBJ1-5; no clear D gene. Trimming stripped 1 base from V and 2 bases from J, with 15 bases between. The germline gives CDR1 SGHVS, CDR2 FNYEAQ. The CDR3 contains 17 residues.

J is TRBJ1-5 and V is TRBV30; no firm D call. Trimming shortened V by 2 bases and J by 0 bases, and 5 bases separated the two germline ends. CDR1 and CDR2 from the germline V gene are GTSNPN and SVGIG (reference sequence). This CDR3 spans 13 amino acids. The DNA of the CDR3 is TGTGCCTGGAGTAGGAGTAGCAATCAGCCCCAGCATTTT. Its translation: CAWSRSSNQPQHF.